Reported below is one T cell receptor (beta chain). The data are from a study of OX40 agonist ivuxolimab in advanced cancers. Germline V lookup: CDR1 SGHNT, CDR2 YYREEE (reference sequence). Trimming shortened V by 4 bases and J by 4 bases, and 11 bases separated the two germline ends. This CDR3 has 13 amino acids. Measured with immunoSEQ multiplex PCR; TCRdb has only the in-frame clones, and not every one. This table holds just over 90,000 clones, more than 90% found once. The input for sequencing was CD4+ or CD8+ T cells sorted from blood, taken in a trial of the OX40 agonist ivuxolimab. V gene TRBV5-4 combines with J gene TRBJ1-1; D uncertain. The TCR sequence derives from an adult with an advanced solid tumor such as melanoma, head and neck, liver or kidney cancer. In nucleotides, the CDR3 is TGTGCCAGCAGCCCGTCGGTTCTCACTGAAGCTTTCTTT. Its protein is CASSPSVLTEAFF. The whole variable domain, filled in from reference TRBV5-4 and TRBJ1-1, reads ETGVTQSPTHLIKTRGQQVTLRCSSQSGHNTVSWYQQALGQGPQFIFQYYREEENGRGNFPPRFSGLQFPNYSSELNVNALELDDSALYLCASSPSVLTEAFFGQGTRLTVV.